This T cell receptor (beta chain) is from a study of blood T cell repertoires in COVID-19. Sequencing used immunoSEQ multiplex PCR; TCRdb keeps in-frame clones, though not all of them. The data contain more than 90,000 clones, around 85% of them seen just once; the ten biggest clones take up approximately 7.9%. The CDR3 consists of 16 residues. Germline V gene lookup returns CDR1 LNHNV and CDR2 YYDKDF (reference sequence). V shed 5 bases and J shed 0 bases, with 13 bases lying between them. Sequencing was carried out using peripheral blood. The rearrangement joins TRBV15 to TRBJ2-2; D not resolved. This receptor was identified in a man aged 65 to 85 who had recovered from COVID-19. This CDR3 reads CATSGDRGTNTGELFF. The CDR3 DNA is TGTGCCACCAGCGGCGACCGCGGTACGAACACCGGGGAGCTGTTTTTT.